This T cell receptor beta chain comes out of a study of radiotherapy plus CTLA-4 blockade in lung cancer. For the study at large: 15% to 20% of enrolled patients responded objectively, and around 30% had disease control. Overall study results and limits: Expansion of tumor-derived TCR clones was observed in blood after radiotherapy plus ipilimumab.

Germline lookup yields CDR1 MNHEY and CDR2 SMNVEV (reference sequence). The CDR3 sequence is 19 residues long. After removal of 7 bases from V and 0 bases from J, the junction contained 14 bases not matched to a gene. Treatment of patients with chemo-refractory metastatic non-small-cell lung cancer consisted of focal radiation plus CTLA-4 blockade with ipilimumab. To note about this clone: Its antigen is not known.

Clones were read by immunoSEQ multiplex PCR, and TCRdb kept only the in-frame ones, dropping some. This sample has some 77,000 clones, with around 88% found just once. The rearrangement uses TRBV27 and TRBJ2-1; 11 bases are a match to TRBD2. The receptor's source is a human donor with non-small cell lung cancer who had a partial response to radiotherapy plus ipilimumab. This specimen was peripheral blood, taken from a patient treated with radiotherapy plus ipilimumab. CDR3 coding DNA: TGTGCCAGCATTCAACAGGGGGGACTAGCGGCGAGCTCCTACAATGAGCAGTTCTTC. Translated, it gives CASIQQGGLAASSYNEQFF.